This TCR beta chain was found in a study of T cell repertoires in cytomegalovirus infection. At the level of the study: Signatures in public TCR beta sequences pointed to both CMV infection and matching HLA type.

Broader study findings: The ex vivo response was dominated by HLA-C-restricted CMV-specific TCR beta clonotypes. Accumulated public TCR beta family frequency recognized individuals carrying CMV together with the relevant HLA.

Regarding this clonotype: Its antigen is still unknown.

TCRdb re-derived calls from the reads in MiXCR, one entry per CDR3 protein. Among about 830,000 distinct CDR3 sequences listed, roughly 33% were seen once. This CDR3 has 14 amino acids. CDR1 and CDR2 from the germline V gene are SGHRS and YFSETQ. Trimming took 4 bases from V and 5 from J; bases not matched to a gene: 8. The TCR comes from a human donor in good health (CMV status not recorded). Some clones in this sample may be carry-over from other donors' samples. J is TRBJ1-1 and V is TRBV5-1; TRBD1 agrees at 7 bases. Sequencing used cultured CD8+ T cells from PBMCs, obtained from culture after CMV antigen stimulation. The CDR3 DNA reads as TGCGCCAGCAGCGGTCGACAGGGCAGGACTGAAGCTTTCTTT. It specifies CASSGRQGRTEAFF.